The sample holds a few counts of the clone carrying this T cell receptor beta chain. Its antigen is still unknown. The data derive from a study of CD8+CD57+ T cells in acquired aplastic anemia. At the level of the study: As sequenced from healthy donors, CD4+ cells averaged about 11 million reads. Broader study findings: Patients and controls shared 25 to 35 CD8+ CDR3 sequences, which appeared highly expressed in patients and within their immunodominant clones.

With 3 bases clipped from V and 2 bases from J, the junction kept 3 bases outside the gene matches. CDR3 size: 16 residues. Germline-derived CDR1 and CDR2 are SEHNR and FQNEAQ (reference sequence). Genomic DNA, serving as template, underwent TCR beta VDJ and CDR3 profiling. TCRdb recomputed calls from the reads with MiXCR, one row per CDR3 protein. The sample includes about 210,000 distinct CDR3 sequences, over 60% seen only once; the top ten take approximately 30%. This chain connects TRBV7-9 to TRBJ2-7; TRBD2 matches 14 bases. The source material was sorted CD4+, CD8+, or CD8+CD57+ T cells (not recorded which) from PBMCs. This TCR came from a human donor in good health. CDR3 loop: CASSLTSGGGTYEQYF. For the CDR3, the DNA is TGTGCCAGCAGCTTGACTAGCGGGGGGGGAACCTACGAGCAGTACTTC.